The source of this TCR beta chain is a study of control samples from healthy donors and cancer patients (dated by TCRdb to the early 2020s). The V and J ends are trimmed by 2 bases and 1 base, leaving 5 bases between them. The germline V gene provides CDR1 KGHSH and CDR2 LQKENI. The CDR3 has 13 amino acids, counting the end cysteine and phenylalanine. The retained sequence is limited to the CDR3, 39 bases, with the frame set at the first base. Notes on this clone: It has no known antigen specificity. No base quality information exists; no much larger clone differs at one position. This specimen includes other DNA sequences encoding the same CDR3.

The library was produced with the immunoSEQ multiplex PCR assay. The clones in this table, taken by TCRdb from immuneACCESS, are in-frame only. Not every clone is retained; where verified, under half of the shortfall comes from an unresolved V gene, and the cause of the rest is unknown. Here the sample has about 170,000 clones; 90% to 95% occur a single time. The ten most abundant clones make up about 1.6% of the sample. The TCR was taken from a young woman in good health. The sample consisted of blood. The rearrangement combines TRBV18 with TRBJ1-1; the D gene is perhaps TRBD1, from 5 matching bases. The CDR3 reads as follows: CASSPGTNTEAFF. The nucleotides are TGTGCCAGCTCACCAGGGACGAACACTGAAGCTTTCTTT. The variable domain in full, with residues beyond the CDR3 obtained from the reference TRBV18 and TRBJ1-1 genes, is NAGVMQNPRHLVRRRGQEARLRCSPMKGHSHVYWYRQLPEEGLKFMVYLQKENIIDESGMPKERFSAEFPKEGPSILRIQQVVRGDSAAYFCASSPGTNTEAFFGQGTRLTVV.